Listed below are T cell receptor beta chains from one sample, sequenced in a study of tumor and adjacent non-tumor tissue in lung cancer. TCRdb fed the multiplex PCR reads into MiXCR, producing one record per CDR3 protein. The sample contains 200,000 to 250,000 distinct CDR3 sequences, 71% of which appear only once. The sequencing input was lung tumor tissue. Receptors were obtained from a man aged 55 to 70 with non-small cell lung cancer. Each CDR3 is given with its conserved first and last residue. The D gene is left open where the match is weak. Some rows have no size entry. The others give once, few or many, or a class for an expanded clone.

>TRBJ2-7|15|NA|TRBV11-2|TRBD1
CVSSFWDRGGYEQYF
TGTGTCAGCAGCTTTTGGGACAGGGGGGGATACGAACAGTACTTC
>TRBJ2-7|15|NA|TRBV11-3|NA
CASSSSEVIDYEQYF
TGTGCCAGCAGCTCCTCAGAAGTCATCGACTACGAGCAGTATTTC
>TRBJ2-7|15|NA|TRBV6-6|TRBD1
CASSFRQGSSYEQYF
TGTGCCAGCAGTTTTAGACAGGGCAGCTCCTACGAGCAGTACTTC
>TRBJ2-7|14|NA|TRBV11-2|NA
CANSPGQFSYGQYF
TGTGCCAACAGCCCAGGACAGTTCTCCTACGGGCAGTACTTC
>TRBJ2-5|15|NA|TRBV25-1|TRBD2
CASSDPTSGQETLYF
TGTGCCAGCAGTGACCCGACTAGCGGCCAAGAGACCCTGTACTTC
>TRBJ2-3|16|NA|TRBV24-1|TRBD2
CATSDGTSGGPGTQYF
TGTGCCACCAGTGATGGAACTAGCGGGGGGCCAGGTACGCAGTATTTT
>TRBJ2-7|11|once|TRBV20-1|NA
CSTRVGYEQCF
TGCAGTACTAGAGTGGGGTACGAGCAGTGCTTC
>TRBJ2-1|14|many|TRBV20-1|TRBD2
CSANSGRADNEQFF
TGCAGTGCAAATAGCGGGAGGGCCGATAATGAGCAGTTCTTC
>TRBJ1-1|11|many|TRBV11-2|NA
CASSYREGAFF
TGTGCCAGCAGCTACAGGGAAGGAGCTTTCTTT
>TRBJ2-7|14|NA|TRBV30|NA
CAWSGHRSSYEQYF
TGTGCCTGGAGTGGGCACAGGAGCTCCTACGAGCAGTACTTC
>TRBJ1-4|14|NA|TRBV11-2|NA
CAGSLVGIGEKLVF
TGTGCCGGCAGCTTAGTAGGGATAGGGGAAAAACTGGTTTTT
>TRBJ1-1|13|NA|TRBV29-1|NA
CSVASRVNTEAFF
TGCAGCGTTGCCTCGAGGGTGAACACTGAAGCTTTCTTT
>TRBJ1-1|13|once|TRBV5-5|TRBD1
CASSYRGNTGDFF
TGTGCCAGCAGCTACAGGGGGAACACTGGAGATTTCTTT
>TRBJ2-2|18|NA|TRBV6-2/TRBV6-3|TRBD2
CASCYVARLAPNTGELFF
TGTGCCAGCTGTTACGTCGCCCGACTAGCGCCGAACACCGGGGAGCTGTTTTTT
>TRBJ2-3|13|NA|TRBV20-1|NA
CSVLDTSTDTQYF
TGCAGTGTCCTGGACACAAGCACCGATACGCAGTATTTT
>TRBJ1-1|13|NA|TRBV11-2|TRBD1
CASSRTGDSEAFF
TGTGCCAGCAGCCGGACAGGGGACTCTGAAGCTTTCTTT
>TRBJ1-2|15|many|TRBV4-1|NA
CASSQDMAGRSGYTF
TGCGCCAGCAGCCAAGATATGGCAGGGAGGAGCGGCTACACCTTC
>TRBJ2-3|15|NA|TRBV4-3|TRBD1
CASSHGQGQSDMQYF
TGCGCCAGCAGCCATGGACAGGGGCAGTCAGATATGCAGTATTTT
>TRBJ2-7|15|NA|TRBV7-8|NA
CASSLAGTLAYEQYF
TGTGCCAGCAGCCTCGCCGGGACTTTGGCCTACGAGCAGTACTTC
>TRBJ2-7|12|NA|TRBV29-1|NA
CIITSGSYEQYF
TGCATCATCACCTCTGGATCCTACGAGCAGTACTTC
>TRBJ2-5|15|NA|TRBV16|NA
CASSQWWSPQETQYF
TGTGCCAGCAGCCAATGGTGGAGCCCCCAAGAGACCCAGTACTTC
>TRBJ1-1|13|NA|TRBV5-6|NA
CASSFARGTEAFF
TGTGCCAGCAGCTTCGCCCGTGGCACTGAAGCTTTCTTT